A selection of T cell receptor beta chains follows, all from one sample in a study of cytomegalovirus exposure and HLA in healthy donors. Method: immunoSEQ multiplex PCR; TCRdb's copy keeps in-frame clones and lacks some. This sample has more than 150,000 clones, with roughly 87% found just once. The sequencing sample was made of PBMCs. These TCRs come from a girl in the first two years of life in good health and CMV-seronegative. Both conserved end residues are part of each CDR3. Each record gives: clone size, V gene, D gene, J gene, CDR3 DNA, CDR3 protein. The D gene is left open where the match is weak. Size is omitted from some rows. Given values are once, few, many or a class for expanded clones.

NA	TRBV5-1	TRBD2	TRBJ2-1	TGCGCCAGCAGCTTGGAGTACGGGAGGGCTAATGAGCAGTTCTTC	CASSLEYGRANEQFF
NA	TRBV20-1	NA	TRBJ2-3	TGCAGTGCACGGTTAGCAGATACGCAGTATTTT	CSARLADTQYF
NA	TRBV19	NA	TRBJ2-1	TGTGCCAGTAGTCGACAGATGTTCTACAATGAGCAGTTCTTC	CASSRQMFYNEQFF
few	TRBV6-4	TRBD2	TRBJ2-3	TGTGCCAGCAGTGTTGTAGCGGGGACCACAGATACGCAGTATTTT	CASSVVAGTTDTQYF
NA	TRBV4-1	TRBD2	TRBJ2-5	TGCGCCAGCAGCCCCCCGACTAGCGGGAGCTCTCAAGAGACCCAGTACTTC	CASSPPTSGSSQETQYF
NA	TRBV7-9	NA	TRBJ1-1	TGTGCCAGCAGCTTAGGGGGGCCGAACACTGAAGCTTTCTTT	CASSLGGPNTEAFF
NA	TRBV19	TRBD1	TRBJ1-6	TGTGCCAGTAGTGCGGACAGGGGGCCTTCACCCCTCCACTTT	CASSADRGPSPLHF
NA	TRBV5-1	TRBD1	TRBJ1-5	TGCGCCAGCAGCTTGGGAACAGGGGCCCCCGGTCAGCCCCAGCATTTT	CASSLGTGAPGQPQHF
NA	TRBV19	NA	TRBJ1-5	TGTGCCAGTAGTATATTGGGGGGATTCAGCAATCAGCCCCAGCATTTT	CASSILGGFSNQPQHF
NA	TRBV13	NA	TRBJ2-2	TGTGCCAGCAGCTTAGATCCGGGTACCACCGGGGAGCTGTTTTTT	CASSLDPGTTGELFF
few	TRBV29-1	NA	TRBJ2-7	TGCAGCGTTGAAGATTGGAGCGCGGAGACCTACGAGCAGTACTTC	CSVEDWSAETYEQYF